This is a list of T cell receptor beta chains from one sample in a study of blood T cell repertoires in COVID-19. The table came from immunoSEQ multiplex PCR; TCRdb's copy has only in-frame clones and leaves some out. In the table there are 180,000 or so clones, 80% of which are singletons. The sequencing input was PBMCs or T cells enriched from blood (not recorded which). Every receptor here comes from a man in his 60s who had been exposed to COVID-19. Both conserved end residues are part of each CDR3. D genes are given only for firm matches. Part of the rows lack a size; the others show once, few, many or a class for expanded clones.

D: NA; V: TRBV5-1; J: TRBJ2-3; size: NA; CDR3: CASSQQGSGNPDTQYF; DNA: TGCGCCAGCAGCCAGCAGGGGAGTGGGAACCCAGATACGCAGTATTTT
D: NA; V: TRBV29-1; J: TRBJ1-3; size: many; CDR3: CSVGQGNSGNTIYF; DNA: TGCAGCGTTGGCCAGGGCAACTCTGGAAACACCATATATTTT
D: TRBD2; V: TRBV6-6; J: TRBJ2-3; size: few; CDR3: CASSPRLAGLSTDTQYF; DNA: TGTGCCAGCAGTCCCAGACTAGCGGGGCTTAGCACAGATACGCAGTATTTT
D: TRBD1; V: TRBV6-5; J: TRBJ1-2; size: NA; CDR3: CASSWDQGAVGYTF; DNA: TGTGCCAGCAGTTGGGACCAGGGGGCGGTGGGCTACACCTTC
D: TRBD1; V: TRBV7-4; J: TRBJ1-4; size: NA; CDR3: CASSSHQGAKWEKLFF; DNA: TGTGCCAGCAGCTCCCACCAGGGGGCAAAGTGGGAAAAACTGTTTTTT
D: TRBD2; V: TRBV11-2; J: TRBJ2-3; size: once; CDR3: CASSLWVSGRADTQYF; DNA: TGTGCCAGCAGCTTATGGGTTAGCGGGAGAGCAGATACGCAGTATTTT
D: NA; V: TRBV4-1; J: TRBJ1-2; size: NA; CDR3: CASSQEERGSGYTF; DNA: TGCGCCAGCAGCCAAGAGGAGCGTGGCTCTGGCTACACCTTC
D: NA; V: TRBV21-1; J: TRBJ2-7; size: NA; CDR3: CASSNRDRAYEQYF; DNA: TGTGCCAGCAGCAACCGGGACAGGGCCTACGAGCAGTACTTC
D: NA; V: TRBV7-8; J: TRBJ2-5; size: NA; CDR3: CASSTTARETQYF; DNA: TGTGCCAGCAGCACGACAGCAAGGGAGACCCAGTACTTC
D: NA; V: TRBV6-5; J: TRBJ2-7; size: NA; CDR3: CASNDLPSSYEQYF; DNA: TGTGCCAGCAACGACTTGCCGAGCTCCTACGAGCAGTACTTC
D: TRBD2; V: TRBV7-9; J: TRBJ2-1; size: NA; CDR3: CASRSRLAGEPTSYNEQFF; DNA: TGTGCCAGCAGGTCCCGACTAGCGGGAGAACCGACCTCCTACAATGAGCAGTTCTTC
D: NA; V: TRBV7-2; J: TRBJ1-2; size: NA; CDR3: CASSPSAGANYGYTF; DNA: TGTGCCAGCAGCCCCTCGGCCGGGGCTAACTATGGCTACACCTTC
D: TRBD1; V: TRBV10-3; J: TRBJ1-6; size: NA; CDR3: CAISETDRANSPLHF; DNA: TGTGCCATCAGTGAGACGGACAGGGCTAATTCACCCCTCCACTTT
D: NA; V: TRBV5-1; J: TRBJ2-3; size: NA; CDR3: CASSLGGAGTDTQYF; DNA: TGCGCCAGCAGCTTGGGGGGAGCGGGCACAGATACGCAGTATTTT
D: NA; V: TRBV28; J: TRBJ2-1; size: once; CDR3: CASTSLRPRQFF; DNA: TGTGCCAGCACTAGCCTCCGGCCGCGGCAATTCTTC
D: TRBD1; V: TRBV19; J: TRBJ2-7; size: NA; CDR3: CASSMTGELYEQYF; DNA: TGTGCCAGTAGTATGACAGGGGAGCTATACGAGCAGTACTTC
D: NA; V: TRBV11-3; J: TRBJ1-1; size: NA; CDR3: CASSSTMNTEAFF; DNA: TGTGCCAGCAGCTCTACCATGAACACTGAAGCTTTCTTT
D: NA; V: TRBV2; J: TRBJ2-7; size: NA; CDR3: CASRDSTDYEQYF; DNA: TGTGCCAGCAGGGACAGTACCGACTACGAGCAGTACTTC
D: TRBD1; V: TRBV13; J: TRBJ2-7; size: NA; CDR3: CASSSKTTGPRLAYEQYF; DNA: TGTGCCAGCAGCTCCAAGACGACAGGGCCCCGCCTGGCCTACGAGCAGTACTTC
D: NA; V: TRBV14; J: TRBJ1-6; size: NA; CDR3: CASSRAQGSYNSPLHF; DNA: TGTGCCAGCAGCCGAGCACAGGGTTCCTATAATTCACCCCTCCACTTT
D: NA; V: TRBV30; J: TRBJ1-2; size: NA; CDR3: CAWSGSTGSSFYGYTF; DNA: TGTGCCTGGAGTGGTTCGACAGGATCGTCCTTCTATGGCTACACCTTC
D: TRBD1; V: TRBV30; J: TRBJ1-1; size: NA; CDR3: CAWRQGTNTEAFF; DNA: TGTGCCTGGCGACAGGGGACGAACACTGAAGCTTTCTTT
D: TRBD2; V: TRBV15; J: TRBJ2-5; size: NA; CDR3: CATSSTIAGGGKETQYF; DNA: TGTGCCACCAGCAGCACTATAGCGGGAGGGGGGAAAGAGACCCAGTACTTC
D: TRBD2; V: TRBV19; J: TRBJ2-7; size: NA; CDR3: CASSIRSLLAGGLAHEQYF; DNA: TGTGCCAGTAGTATAAGGTCCCTCTTAGCGGGAGGGCTAGCCCACGAGCAGTACTTC
D: TRBD1; V: TRBV5-1; J: TRBJ2-5; size: NA; CDR3: CASSIGTGTQETQYF; DNA: TGCGCCAGCAGCATCGGGACAGGAACTCAAGAGACCCAGTACTTC
D: TRBD1; V: TRBV5-4; J: TRBJ2-1; size: NA; CDR3: CASSSADRGKNEQFF; DNA: TGTGCCAGCAGCTCCGCCGACAGGGGAAAGAATGAGCAGTTCTTC
D: TRBD1; V: TRBV6-2/TRBV6-3; J: TRBJ1-4; size: NA; CDR3: CASSKPGGNEKLFF; DNA: TGTGCCAGCAGTAAACCAGGGGGGAATGAAAAACTGTTTTTT